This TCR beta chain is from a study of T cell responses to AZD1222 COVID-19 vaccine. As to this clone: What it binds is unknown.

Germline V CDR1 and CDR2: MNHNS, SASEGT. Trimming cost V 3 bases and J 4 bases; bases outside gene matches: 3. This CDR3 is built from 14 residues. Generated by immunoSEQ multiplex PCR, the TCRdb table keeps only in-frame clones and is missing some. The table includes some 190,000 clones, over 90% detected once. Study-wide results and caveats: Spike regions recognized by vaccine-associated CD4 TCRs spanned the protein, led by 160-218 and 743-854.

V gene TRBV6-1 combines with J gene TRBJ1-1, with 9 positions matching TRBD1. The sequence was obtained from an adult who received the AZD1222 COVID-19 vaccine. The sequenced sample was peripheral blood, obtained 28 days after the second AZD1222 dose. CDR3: CASSDGTGTTEAFF. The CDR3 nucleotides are TGTGCCAGCAGTGACGGGACAGGGACCACTGAAGCTTTCTTT.